Sequencing of this T cell receptor beta chain was carried out in a study of T cell responses to AZD1222 COVID-19 vaccine. Study observations and caveats: Repertoire sampling was restricted to post-peak T cell response timepoints. Once two AZD1222 doses were given, Spike-specific TCR breadth and depth went up. The reported proportion of spike-specific TCRs targeting unmutated variant regions was nearly half.

J gave up 0 bases and V 3 bases, and 13 bases lay outside the gene matches. There are 18 residues in the CDR3. From germline, CDR1 is KGHSH and CDR2 LQKENI. About this clone itself: No antigen is known for it.

Both about-4-week and about-12-week second-dose recipients were combined. The method was immunoSEQ multiplex PCR; TCRdb's version includes in-frame clones alone and lacks a portion of them. This sample has about 180,000 clones, with 80% to 95% found just once. The clonotype was recovered from an adult who received the AZD1222 COVID-19 vaccine. The chain is built from TRBV18 and TRBJ1-2; 7 nucleotides match TRBD1. Sequenced material: peripheral blood, taken 28 days after the second AZD1222 dose. The CDR3 loop reads CASSPSQGTQGANYGYTF. Written as DNA, the CDR3 is TGTGCCAGCTCACCGAGTCAGGGGACGCAGGGGGCTAACTATGGCTACACCTTC.